The rows below give T cell receptor beta chains drawn from one sample of a study of control samples from healthy donors and cancer patients. The method was immunoSEQ multiplex PCR; TCRdb's version includes in-frame clones alone and lacks a portion of them. This table holds tens of thousands of clones, approximately 95% found once. Sequencing used blood. These receptors all stem from a woman aged 25 to 39 in good health. Each CDR3 is given with its conserved first and last residue. D genes are given only for firm matches. Clone size is not always given. Where it is, it says once, few, many or a class for expanded clones.

V	J	D	size	CDR3	DNA
TRBV28	TRBJ1-2	-	-	CASSFRTASNYGYTF	TGTGCCAGCAGTTTTAGGACAGCATCTAACTATGGCTACACCTTC
TRBV28	TRBJ2-1	-	-	CASSPLQGNEQFF	TGTGCCAGCAGCCCCTTACAGGGCAATGAGCAGTTCTTC
TRBV28	TRBJ1-5	-	-	CASSSHSGNQPQHF	TGTGCCAGCAGTTCCCACAGTGGCAATCAGCCCCAGCATTTT
TRBV4-1	TRBJ2-7	TRBD1	-	CASSQVGTGGYEQYF	TGCGCCAGCAGCCAAGTCGGGACAGGGGGCTACGAGCAGTACTTC
TRBV2	TRBJ2-3	TRBD2	once	CATRVSGSTDTQYF	TGTGCCACGCGCGTTAGCGGGAGCACAGATACGCAGTATTTT
TRBV6-5	TRBJ1-5	-	-	CASSSSGSQPQHF	TGTGCCAGCAGTTCCTCGGGTTCTCAGCCCCAGCATTTT
TRBV9	TRBJ2-2	-	once	CASSLQGGPGTGELFF	TGTGCCAGCAGTCTACAAGGAGGGCCGGGCACCGGGGAGCTGTTTTTT
TRBV30	TRBJ2-5	-	once	CAWSVGGQETQYF	TGTGCCTGGAGTGTAGGGGGACAAGAGACCCAGTACTTC
TRBV27	TRBJ2-7	TRBD1	-	CASSSQDRPRGLGQYF	TGTGCCAGCAGTTCCCAGGACAGACCCAGGGGGTTGGGGCAGTACTTC
TRBV3-1/TRBV3-2	TRBJ2-7	-	-	CASSQDPTRRYYEQYF	TGTGCCAGCAGCCAAGATCCGACCAGGCGTTACTACGAGCAGTACTTC
TRBV4-1	TRBJ1-6	-	-	CASSPYGPRVLHF	TGCGCCAGCAGCCCTTACGGGCCTCGGGTCCTCCACTTT